These 31 T cell receptor beta chains came from one sample sequenced in a study of blood T cells in healthy people across ages. Alongside a J-beta primer mix, a sample-barcoded 5' primer served in a second PCR lasting about 7 to 11 cycles. TCRdb itself ran the 5' RACE reads through MiXCR, one entry per CDR3 protein. The sample has 800,000 or so distinct CDR3 sequences, roughly 46% seen once; the top ten hold 18%. The sample was blood. Receptors originate from a man older than 75 in good health.

This chain joins TRBV20-1 and TRBJ1-2; D unclear. V lost 1 base and J lost 9, with 12 bases in between. Germline CDR1 and CDR2: DFQATT and SNEGSKA (reference sequence). There are 12 residues in the CDR3. The DNA of the CDR3 is TGCAGTGCTAGAGTTGACCGGGCCCGCTACACCTTC. It codes for CSARVDRARYTF.

As regards this clonotype: Mismatch with germline at one junction end may stem from a read error. The J gene is TRBJ2-7, the V gene TRBV7-2; D gene unclear. The CDR3 has 13 residues. CDR1 and CDR2 (germline): SGHTA, FQGNSA. This CDR3 is CASSLGLRNEQYF. The CDR3 DNA is TGTGCCAGCAGTTTAGGTTTGCGAAATGAGCAGTACTTC.

The table lists this clonotype with many counts. The CDR3 bases are TGTGCCAGCACCCTTTCGGGGGAGACCTACGAGCAGTACTTC. This encodes CASTLSGETYEQYF. V gene TRBV28 combines with J gene TRBJ2-7; possibly TRBD2 for D (6 bases). The V end lost 7 bases, the J end lost 2 bases, and 15 bases lay between the germline ends. Germline V CDR1 and CDR2: MDHEN, SYDVKM. The CDR3 is made up of 14 amino acids.

This chain joins TRBV7-2 and TRBJ2-1; TRBD2 agrees at 12 bases. V dropped 6 bases and J dropped 8; count of bases not matched to a gene: 8. Germline CDR1 reads SGHTA; CDR2 reads FQGNSA. CDR3 size: 15 residues. The CDR3 reads CASRPTSGRSDEQFF. In DNA form, the CDR3 reads TGTGCCAGCAGGCCTACTAGCGGGAGGTCGGATGAGCAGTTCTTC.

This clonotype was seen only a few times. The rearrangement uses TRBV3-1 and TRBJ2-1, with 13 bases fitting TRBD2. This CDR3 comprises 16 residues. The J segment lost 8 bases and the V segment lost 3 bases, leaving 7 bases of the junction unmatched. Germline V lookup: CDR1 LGHDT, CDR2 YNNKEL (reference sequence). This CDR3 is CASSQTSGRLQDEQFF. The CDR3 DNA follows: TGTGCCAGCAGCCAGACTAGCGGGAGGCTCCAAGATGAGCAGTTCTTC.

This sequence joins TRBV12-3 or TRBV12-4 and TRBJ1-5; no clear D gene. The V gene lost 6 bases and the J gene lost 1 base, with 10 bases spanning the gap. There are 14 residues in the CDR3. The CDR3 nucleotides are TGTGCCAGCAGCCTCATAAGAAGCAATCAGCCCCAGCATTTT. It specifies CASSLIRSNQPQHF.

The V gene is TRBV3-1, the J gene TRBJ2-1, with 7 bases matching TRBD2. The CDR3 extends over 14 amino acids. Germline V gives CDR1 LGHDT, CDR2 YNNKEL (reference sequence). Trimming took 2 bases from V and 8 from J; bases not matched to a gene: 6. In DNA form, the CDR3 reads TGTGCCAGCAGCCAAAGCGGGATTCATGATGAGCAGTTCTTC. Translating it yields CASSQSGIHDEQFF.

Worth noting for this clonotype: A much larger clonotype is one base distant, so this may be a read error. The V and J genes are TRBV29-1 and TRBJ2-1; 12 positions agree with TRBD2. CDR3 size: 12 residues. Germline V gene data show CDR1 as SQVTM and CDR2 as ANQGSEA. The CDR3 nucleotides are TGCAGCGGGGGACTAGCGGGCGATGATCAGTTCTTC. Translated: CSGGLAGDDQFF.

This sequence joins TRBV6-6 and TRBJ2-1, with no clear D. The V and J ends lost 5 bases and 6 bases respectively, with 8 bases between them. The CDR3 length is 12 residues. Per the germline V gene, CDR1 is MNHNY and CDR2 is SVGAGI (reference sequence). CDR3 sequence (DNA): TGTGCCAGCAGTCGAAACAGCAATGAGCAGTTCTTC. Translation gives CASSRNSNEQFF.

There are many counts of this clonotype. The J gene is TRBJ2-1, the V gene TRBV29-1, with 7 bases fitting TRBD2. V lost 6 bases and J lost 3; bases outside the gene matches: 5. Per the germline V gene, CDR1 is SQVTM and CDR2 is ANQGSEA. This CDR3 contains 13 residues. CDR3 in amino acids: CSVAGLGYNEQFF. CDR3 DNA sequence: TGCAGCGTAGCGGGACTGGGCTACAATGAGCAGTTCTTC.

In its sample, this clonotype was seen a few times. The V call is TRBV12-3 or TRBV12-4, the J call TRBJ1-1; TRBD1 matches 7 bases. With V trimmed by 5 bases and J by 4 bases, 1 base remained unmatched. This CDR3 contains 12 residues. This chain's CDR3 is CASSRGLTEAFF. CDR3 coding DNA: TGTGCCAGCAGTAGGGGGCTCACTGAAGCTTTCTTT.

The chain couples TRBV5-1 to TRBJ1-1; the D is unclear. The V and J ends lost 4 bases and 0 bases respectively, with 13 bases between them. Germline V gives CDR1 SGHRS, CDR2 YFSETQ. The CDR3 sequence is 15 residues long. CDR3 sequence reads: CASSPGSGVNTEAFF. In DNA, the CDR3 is TGCGCCAGCAGCCCCGGGTCCGGGGTGAACACTGAAGCTTTCTTT.

A word on this clonotype: A much larger clone sits a single nucleotide away, making a read error possible. The chain joins TRBV15 to TRBJ2-5; 8 nucleotides agree with TRBD2. This CDR3 spans 16 amino acids. Per germline, CDR1 LNHNV and CDR2 YYDKDF (reference sequence). The CDR3 DNA sequence: TGTGCCGCCAGCAGCCTACGGGAGGGCCGGGGCAATGAGCAGTACTTC. This sequence encodes CAASSLREGRGNEQYF.

The chain has TRBV29-1 and TRBJ1-1; no firm D call. V shed 1 base and J shed 0 bases, with 12 bases lying between them. Germline CDR1 is SQVTM and CDR2 is ANQGSEA. This CDR3 comprises 15 residues. The CDR3 reads CSVEGGATLNTEAFF. The CDR3 DNA is TGCAGCGTTGAAGGAGGAGCGACCTTGAACACTGAAGCTTTCTTT.

The genes are TRBV7-6 and TRBJ2-5, with 12 bases fitting TRBD2. Unmatched junction bases numbered 8, after V lost 5 bases and J lost 1 base. The CDR3 consists of 17 residues. Germline V CDR1 and CDR2: SGHVS, FNYEAQ. For the CDR3, the DNA is TGTGCCAGCAGCCTTCTAGCGGGAGGGTCCTCCCAAGAGACCCAGTACTTC. Translation gives CASSLLAGGSSQETQYF.

The sample holds a few counts of this clonotype. The chain carries TRBV20-1 and TRBJ2-5, with a tentative D call TRBD1 (6 bases). CDR3 length equals 17 residues. Trimming removed 0 bases at V and 4 bases at J, with 21 bases between. From germline, CDR1 is DFQATT and CDR2 SNEGSKA (reference sequence). For the CDR3, the DNA is TGCAGTGCTAGAGATCGGTCCGGTCAGGGGCTGAGAGAGACCCAGTACTTC. Translated: CSARDRSGQGLRETQYF.

This chain joins TRBV7-2 and TRBJ1-5, with 7 bases identical to TRBD1. Germline loops: CDR1 SGHTA, CDR2 FQGNSA. V was pared by 4 bases and J by 3 bases, with 3 bases of the junction left unmatched. The CDR3 extends over 14 amino acids. CDR3 sequence (DNA): TGTGCCAGCAGCTGGGGACAGCACAATCAGCCCCAGCATTTT. Its translation is CASSWGQHNQPQHF. Drawing the rest from reference TRBV7-2 and TRBJ1-5, the complete variable domain is GAGVSQSPSNKVTEKGKDVELRCDPISGHTALYWYRQSLGQGLEFLIYFQGNSAPDKSGLPSDRFSAERTGGSVSTLTIQRTQQEDSAVYLCASSWGQHNQPQHFGDGTRLSIL.

The J gene is TRBJ2-1, the V gene TRBV12-3 or TRBV12-4; 10 nucleotides match TRBD2. This CDR3 has 15 amino acids. The junction had 7 bases not matched to a gene; V was cut back by 2 bases and J by 9 bases. The CDR3: CASSLSGRAWGEQFF. DNA of the CDR3: TGTGCCAGCAGTTTAAGCGGGAGGGCCTGGGGTGAGCAGTTCTTC.

This clonotype showed up just a few times. The chain has TRBV30 and TRBJ2-5, with 10 bases identical to TRBD1. The CDR3 is 15 amino acids. The V and J ends lost 0 bases and 0 bases, in that order; junction bases with no gene match: 1. The germline V gene has CDR1 GTSNPN and CDR2 SVGIG (reference sequence). The CDR3 DNA sequence: TGTGCCTGGAGTGTGGGACAGGGGTACCAAGAGACCCAGTACTTC. Amino acids: CAWSVGQGYQETQYF.

This clonotype was picked up a small number of times. The chain has TRBV20-1 and TRBJ2-7; 8 nucleotides agree with TRBD2. The V segment lost 2 bases and the J segment 6 bases; nucleotides outside the gene matches: 15. The CDR3 length is 16 residues. Germline CDR1 reads DFQATT; CDR2 reads SNEGSKA (reference sequence). The CDR3 here is CSARSEYSGIFREQYF. As DNA, the CDR3 is TGCAGTGCTAGAAGCGAATATAGCGGGATATTTCGCGAGCAGTACTTC.

This clonotype was seen a handful of times. V gene TRBV5-1 combines with J gene TRBJ2-5; 9 bases agree with TRBD1. With the DNA end fitting TRBJ2-7 better, the J assignment may be wrong. CDR1 SGHRS and CDR2 YFSETQ come from the germline V gene. The CDR3 loop spans 15 amino acids. CDR3 sequence (DNA): TGCGCCAGCAGCCTACAGGGGGCAGGGAGTTCCGAGCAGTACTTC. Its translation: CASSLQGAGSSEQYF.

This clonotype was seen a handful of times. The CDR3 is CASSLKSDQPQHF. DNA of the CDR3: TGCGCCAGCAGCTTAAAGAGTGATCAGCCCCAGCATTTT. This rearrangement joins TRBV5-1 to TRBJ1-5; the D is unclear. V lost 2 bases and J lost 5, with 8 bases in between. The CDR3 spans 13 residues. CDR1 SGHRS and CDR2 YFSETQ come from the germline V gene.

This clonotype has just a few counts. This chain connects TRBV5-5 to TRBJ2-5; TRBD1 matches at 7 bases. Germline lookup yields CDR1 SGHKS and CDR2 YYEKEE (reference sequence). The CDR3 is 15 amino acids. J lost 11 bases, V lost 4 bases, and 17 bases had no gene match. The CDR3 DNA sequence: TGTGCCAGCAGCACGGGACAGCCCCTGTTCGATGAGCAGTACTTC. Translation: CASSTGQPLFDEQYF.

This sequence joins TRBV7-2 and TRBJ1-2; D is unresolved. This CDR3 is 15 amino acids long. Trimming stripped 2 bases from V and 1 base from J, with 11 bases between. Per germline, CDR1 SGHTA and CDR2 FQGNSA. The CDR3 loop is CASSLRPDVNYGYTF. The CDR3 DNA reads TGTGCCAGCAGCTTACGGCCCGACGTTAACTATGGCTACACCTTC.

This clonotype was observed a handful of times. The rearrangement uses TRBV10-3 and TRBJ2-7, with unresolved D. CDR3 size: 15 residues. With 11 bases removed from V and 2 bases from J, the gap between germline ends came to 22 bases. CDR1 ENHRY and CDR2 SYGVKD come from the germline V gene. The CDR3: CAQTEQKRLTYEQYF. In nucleotides, the CDR3 is TGTGCCCAGACCGAGCAAAAGCGCCTAACCTACGAGCAGTACTTC.

This clonotype appeared a few times. The V gene is TRBV6-2 or TRBV6-3, the J gene TRBJ2-1; unclear D gene. Trimming removed 2 bases at V and 8 bases at J, with 16 bases between. Germline CDR1 and CDR2: MNHEY and SVGEGT. The CDR3 contains 15 residues. The CDR3 sequence is CASSYRDLGRDEQFF. The CDR3 DNA reads as TGTGCCAGCAGTTACAGGGATTTAGGTAGGGATGAGCAGTTCTTC.

This clonotype was detected only a few times. The V and J genes are TRBV7-2 and TRBJ2-5; 7 nucleotides line up with TRBD2. CDR1 is SGHTA and CDR2 is FQGNSA in the germline V gene. V lost 3 bases to trimming and J lost 3 bases; unmatched junction nucleotides: 7. The CDR3 loop spans 15 amino acids. CDR3 sequence (DNA): TGTGCCAGCAGCTTTTCCTTCGCGGGAGAAGAGACCCAGTACTTC. Translation: CASSFSFAGEETQYF.

The rearrangement uses TRBV7-2 and TRBJ2-5; 8 positions agree with TRBD1. CDR3 length equals 13 residues. With V trimmed by 5 bases and J by 7 bases, 6 bases remained unmatched. Germline CDR1 reads SGHTA; CDR2 reads FQGNSA. CDR3 region: CASSLEQGGTQYF. The CDR3 bases are TGTGCCAGCAGCCTGGAACAGGGGGGGACCCAGTACTTC.

To note about this clonotype: A much more abundant neighbour one base away suggests this may be a read error. V gene TRBV12-3 or TRBV12-4 combines with J gene TRBJ2-1; D perhaps matches TRBD2 (5 bases). V was cut by 2 bases and J by 7 bases, with 21 bases left in between. CDR3 length: 17 residues. The CDR3 DNA reads TGTGCCAGCAGTTTACCCCTACCAGCGGCCCAAGGGAATGAGCAGTTCTTC. This codes for CASSLPLPAAQGNEQFF.

The chain has TRBV5-6 and TRBJ2-7; D is possibly TRBD2 (5 bases). This CDR3 region has 14 residues. Germline V gene lookup returns CDR1 SGHDT and CDR2 YYEEEE. Trimming removed 4 bases at V and 5 bases at J, with 16 bases between. CDR3: CASSPGLGLHEQYF. The CDR3 DNA reads TGTGCCAGCAGCCCAGGATTAGGACTCCACGAGCAGTACTTC.

The V and J genes are TRBV29-1 and TRBJ1-1, with 10 bases aligning to TRBD1. The CDR3 consists of 13 residues. With 7 bases clipped from V and 6 bases from J, the junction kept 8 bases outside the gene matches. CDR1 is SQVTM and CDR2 is ANQGSEA in the germline V gene. The DNA for the CDR3 is TGCAGCGACATACGGGACAGGGGTGCTGAAGCTTTCTTT. Translating gives CSDIRDRGAEAFF.